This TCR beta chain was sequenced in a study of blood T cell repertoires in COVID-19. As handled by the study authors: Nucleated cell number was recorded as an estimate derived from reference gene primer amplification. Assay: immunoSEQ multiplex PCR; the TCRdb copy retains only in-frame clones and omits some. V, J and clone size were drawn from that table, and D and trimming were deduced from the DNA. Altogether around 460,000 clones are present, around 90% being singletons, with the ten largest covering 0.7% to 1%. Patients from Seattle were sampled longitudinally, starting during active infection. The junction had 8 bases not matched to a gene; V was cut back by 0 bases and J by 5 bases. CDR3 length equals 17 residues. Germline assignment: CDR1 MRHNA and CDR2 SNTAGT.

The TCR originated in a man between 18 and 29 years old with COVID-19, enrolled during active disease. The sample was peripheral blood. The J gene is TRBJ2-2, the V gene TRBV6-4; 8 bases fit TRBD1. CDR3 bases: TGTGCCAGCAGTGACTCGCGGCAGGGGGCGCGGACCGGGGAGCTGTTTTTT. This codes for CASSDSRQGARTGELFF.